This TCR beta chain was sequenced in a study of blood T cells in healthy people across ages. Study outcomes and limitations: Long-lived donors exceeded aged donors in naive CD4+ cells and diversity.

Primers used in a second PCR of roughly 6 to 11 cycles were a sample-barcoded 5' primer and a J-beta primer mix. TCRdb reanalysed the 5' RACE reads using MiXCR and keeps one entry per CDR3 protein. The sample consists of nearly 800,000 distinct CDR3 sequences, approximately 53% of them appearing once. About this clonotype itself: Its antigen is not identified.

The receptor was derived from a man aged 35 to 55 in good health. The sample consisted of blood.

The CDR3 spells CSASGIYTDTQYF. CDR3 DNA sequence: TGCAGTGCGAGCGGGATATACACAGATACGCAGTATTTT. The V and J genes are TRBV20-1 and TRBJ2-3; 7 nucleotides agree with TRBD2. The CDR3 contains 13 residues. The trim removed 6 bases at V and 2 bases at J, leaving 5 bases unmatched. Germline V gene sequence: CDR1 DFQATT, CDR2 SNEGSKA (reference sequence).